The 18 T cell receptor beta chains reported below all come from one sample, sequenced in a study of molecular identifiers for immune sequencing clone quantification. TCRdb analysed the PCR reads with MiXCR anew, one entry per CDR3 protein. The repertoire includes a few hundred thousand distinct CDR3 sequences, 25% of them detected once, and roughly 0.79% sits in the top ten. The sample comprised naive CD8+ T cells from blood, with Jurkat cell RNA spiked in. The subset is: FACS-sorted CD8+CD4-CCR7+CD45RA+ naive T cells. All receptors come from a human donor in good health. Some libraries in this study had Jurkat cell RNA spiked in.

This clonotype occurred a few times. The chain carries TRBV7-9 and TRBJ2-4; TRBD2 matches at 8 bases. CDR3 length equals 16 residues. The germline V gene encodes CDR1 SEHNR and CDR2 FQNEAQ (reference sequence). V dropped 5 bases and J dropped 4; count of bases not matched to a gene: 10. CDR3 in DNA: TGTGCCAGCAGCCCAGCGACCGGACTAGCAAAAAACATTCAGTACTTC. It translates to CASSPATGLAKNIQYF.

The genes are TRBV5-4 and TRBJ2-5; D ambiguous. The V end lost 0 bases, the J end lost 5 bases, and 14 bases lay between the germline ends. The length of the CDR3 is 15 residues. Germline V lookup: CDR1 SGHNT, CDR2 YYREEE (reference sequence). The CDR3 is CASSLVEASLETQYF. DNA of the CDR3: TGTGCCAGCAGCTTGGTCGAGGCCTCTCTCGAGACCCAGTACTTC.

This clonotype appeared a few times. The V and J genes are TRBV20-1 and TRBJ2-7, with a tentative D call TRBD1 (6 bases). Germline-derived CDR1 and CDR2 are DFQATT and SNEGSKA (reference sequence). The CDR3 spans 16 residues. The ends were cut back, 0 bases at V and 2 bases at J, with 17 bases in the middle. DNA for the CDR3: TGCAGTGCTAGAGAGGGGCCGGGACAAAAGGCCTACGAGCAGTACTTC. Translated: CSAREGPGQKAYEQYF.

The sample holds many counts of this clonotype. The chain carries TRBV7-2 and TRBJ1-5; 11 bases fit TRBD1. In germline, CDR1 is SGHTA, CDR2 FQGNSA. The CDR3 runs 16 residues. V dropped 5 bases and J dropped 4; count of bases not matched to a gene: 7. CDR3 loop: CASSLRGTGGNQPQHF. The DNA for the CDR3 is TGTGCCAGCAGCCTTAGAGGGACAGGGGGTAATCAGCCCCAGCATTTT.

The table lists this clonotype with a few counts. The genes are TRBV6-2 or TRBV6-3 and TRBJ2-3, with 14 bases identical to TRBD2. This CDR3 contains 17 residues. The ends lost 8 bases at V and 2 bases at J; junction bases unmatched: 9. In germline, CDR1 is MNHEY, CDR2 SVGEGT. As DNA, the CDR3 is TGTGCCAGCGGTTCCGGGACTAGCGGGGGAAACACAGATACGCAGTATTTT. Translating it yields CASGSGTSGGNTDTQYF.

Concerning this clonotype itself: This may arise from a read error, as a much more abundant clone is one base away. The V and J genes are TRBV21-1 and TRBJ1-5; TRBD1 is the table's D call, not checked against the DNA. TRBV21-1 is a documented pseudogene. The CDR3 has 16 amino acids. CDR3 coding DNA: TGTGCCAGCAGCAAAGCGCCAGGGAGCCCTACTCAGCCCCAGCTTTTT. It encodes CASSKAPGSPTQPQLF.

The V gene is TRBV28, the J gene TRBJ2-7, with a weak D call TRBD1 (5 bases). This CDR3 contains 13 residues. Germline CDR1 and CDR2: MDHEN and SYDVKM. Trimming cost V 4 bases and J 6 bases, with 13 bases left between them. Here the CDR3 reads CASSWGTPSEQYF. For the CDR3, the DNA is TGTGCCAGCAGTTGGGGCACTCCCTCCGAGCAGTACTTC.

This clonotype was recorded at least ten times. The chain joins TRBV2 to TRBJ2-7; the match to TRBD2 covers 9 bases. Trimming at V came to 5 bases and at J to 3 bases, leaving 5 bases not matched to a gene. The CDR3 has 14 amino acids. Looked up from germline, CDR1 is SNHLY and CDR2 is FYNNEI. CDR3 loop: CASSLAGPDYEQYF. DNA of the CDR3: TGTGCCAGCAGTCTAGCGGGGCCCGACTACGAGCAGTACTTC.

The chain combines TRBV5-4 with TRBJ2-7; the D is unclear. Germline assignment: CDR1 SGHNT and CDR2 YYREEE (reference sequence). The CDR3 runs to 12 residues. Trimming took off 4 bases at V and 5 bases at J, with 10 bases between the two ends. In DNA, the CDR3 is TGTGCCAGCAGCCTCCGGTACGACGAGCAGTACTTC. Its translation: CASSLRYDEQYF.

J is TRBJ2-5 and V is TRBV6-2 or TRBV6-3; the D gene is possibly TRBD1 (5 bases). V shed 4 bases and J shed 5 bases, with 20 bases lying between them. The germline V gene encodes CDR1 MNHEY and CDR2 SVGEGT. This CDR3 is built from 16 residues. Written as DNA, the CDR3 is TGTGCCAGCAGTTTGTGGACATTTGGGCAATGGGAGACCCAGTACTTC. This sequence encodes CASSLWTFGQWETQYF.

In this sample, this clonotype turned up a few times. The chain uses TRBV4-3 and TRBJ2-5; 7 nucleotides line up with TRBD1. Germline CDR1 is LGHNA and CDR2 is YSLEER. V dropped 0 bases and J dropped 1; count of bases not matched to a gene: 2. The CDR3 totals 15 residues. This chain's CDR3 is CASSQERTGQETQYF. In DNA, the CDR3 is TGCGCCAGCAGCCAAGAACGGACAGGCCAAGAGACCCAGTACTTC.

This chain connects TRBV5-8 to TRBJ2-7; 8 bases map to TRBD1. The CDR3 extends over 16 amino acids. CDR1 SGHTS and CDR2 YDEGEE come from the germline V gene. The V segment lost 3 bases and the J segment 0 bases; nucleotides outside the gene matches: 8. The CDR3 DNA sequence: TGTGCCAGCAGCTCAGGTAGGGACAGGCGCTCCTACGAGCAGTACTTC. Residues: CASSSGRDRRSYEQYF.

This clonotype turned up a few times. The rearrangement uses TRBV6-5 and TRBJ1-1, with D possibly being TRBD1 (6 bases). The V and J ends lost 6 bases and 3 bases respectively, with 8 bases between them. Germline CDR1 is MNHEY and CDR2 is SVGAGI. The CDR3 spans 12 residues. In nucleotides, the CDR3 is TGTGCCAGCAGGCGGACAGACACTGAAGCTTTCTTT. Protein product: CASRRTDTEAFF.

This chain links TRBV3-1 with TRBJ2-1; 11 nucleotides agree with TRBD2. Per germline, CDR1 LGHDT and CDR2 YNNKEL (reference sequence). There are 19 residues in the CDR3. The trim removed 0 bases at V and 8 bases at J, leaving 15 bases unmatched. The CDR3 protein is CASSQDRKTSGVSGDEQFF. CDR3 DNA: TGTGCCAGCAGCCAAGATCGAAAGACTAGCGGGGTCTCTGGGGATGAGCAGTTCTTC.

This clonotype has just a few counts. CDR3 sequence reads: CASSGPHGADYNEQFF. The CDR3 coding sequence is TGTGCCAGCAGCGGACCCCACGGGGCCGATTACAATGAGCAGTTCTTC. The chain uses TRBV9 and TRBJ2-1; either TRBD1 or TRBD2 may fit D (5 bases each). The germline CDR1 and CDR2 sequences are SGDLS and YYNGEE. The CDR3 sequence is 16 residues long. Trimming cost V 3 bases and J 4 bases, with 17 bases left between them.

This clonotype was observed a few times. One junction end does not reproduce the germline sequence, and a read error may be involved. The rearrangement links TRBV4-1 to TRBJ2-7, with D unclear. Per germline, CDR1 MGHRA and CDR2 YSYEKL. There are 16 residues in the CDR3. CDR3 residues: CACSQGLSGSSYEQYF. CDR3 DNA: TGCGCCTGCAGCCAAGGCCTCTCGGGCAGCTCCTACGAGCAGTACTTC.

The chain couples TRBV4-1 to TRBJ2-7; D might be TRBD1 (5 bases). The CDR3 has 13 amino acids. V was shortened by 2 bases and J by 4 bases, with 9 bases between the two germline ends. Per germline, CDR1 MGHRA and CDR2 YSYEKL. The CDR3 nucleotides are TGCGCCAGCAGCCAAATAGACAGTTACGAGCAGTACTTC. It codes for CASSQIDSYEQYF.

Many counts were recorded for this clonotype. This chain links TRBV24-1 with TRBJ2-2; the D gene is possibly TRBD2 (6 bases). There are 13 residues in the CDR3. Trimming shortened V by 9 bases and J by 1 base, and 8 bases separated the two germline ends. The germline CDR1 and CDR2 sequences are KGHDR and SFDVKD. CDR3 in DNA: TGTGCCACCGGGGAGGTGAACACCGGGGAGCTGTTTTTT. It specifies CATGEVNTGELFF.